The 9 T cell receptor beta chains below come from one sample, sequenced in a study of TIL therapy for anti-PD-1-resistant metastatic lung cancer. The libraries were made with immunoSEQ v3. Sequencing was performed with immunoSEQ multiplex PCR; in TCRdb, only in-frame clones are kept and a portion is missing. The sample includes 95,000 or so clones, roughly two thirds of them seen just once. As to time point: pre-treatment sample, taken before nivolumab and TIL therapy. Pleural nodules or supraclavicular lymph nodes made up most of the excised metastases sampled. Sequenced here: tumor tissue, sampled at baseline. The receptors shown here come from a person between 25 and 79 years old with non-small cell lung cancer.

The chain joins TRBV4-1 to TRBJ1-2; 7 bases are shared with TRBD1. Germline CDR1 is MGHRA and CDR2 is YSYEKL. This CDR3 has 15 residues. V gave up 2 bases and J gave up 4 bases; unmatched junction bases: 7. This CDR3 is CASSQSDRAPYGYTF. The CDR3 nucleotides read TGCGCCAGCAGCCAAAGCGACAGGGCTCCCTATGGCTACACCTTC.

The CDR3 reads CASNYPGARDGGLEQYF. CDR3 DNA sequence: TGTGCCAGCAACTACCCAGGGGCCCGGGACGGAGGCCTGGAGCAGTACTTC. The rearrangement uses TRBV2 and TRBJ2-7; a weak D match, TRBD1 (6 bases). The V end was cut by 7 bases, the J end by 7 bases, with 29 bases between. Germline lookup yields CDR1 SNHLY and CDR2 FYNNEI. There are 17 residues in the CDR3.

This rearrangement joins TRBV10-3 to TRBJ2-7; 7 bases fit TRBD2. The junction had 9 bases not matched to a gene; V was cut back by 4 bases and J by 9 bases. From germline, CDR1 is ENHRY and CDR2 SYGVKD. CDR3 length: 13 amino acids. The DNA for the CDR3 is TGTGCCATCAGTGGCCGTTCGTGGGAGGGGCAGTACTTC. It translates to CAISGRSWEGQYF.

V usage is TRBV28 and J usage is TRBJ2-7; D gene ambiguous. Per the germline V gene, CDR1 is MDHEN and CDR2 is SYDVKM. This CDR3 comprises 15 residues. Trimming took 6 bases from V and 7 from J, leaving 22 bases between them. The CDR3: CASRTTSRAHVEQYF. Written as DNA, the CDR3 is TGTGCCAGCAGGACAACCTCCCGGGCCCATGTTGAGCAGTACTTC.

The rearrangement links TRBV7-6 to TRBJ2-7; 15 bases are a match to TRBD2. V gave up 5 bases and J gave up 6 bases; unmatched junction bases: 8. Per germline, CDR1 SGHVS and CDR2 FNYEAQ. The CDR3 is made up of 16 amino acids. CDR3 residues: CASSRTGTSGGIEQYF. CDR3 sequence (DNA): TGTGCCAGCAGCAGAACCGGGACTAGCGGGGGGATCGAGCAGTACTTC.

This chain links TRBV6-1 with TRBJ1-2; TRBD1 is a possible D gene (6 bases). The CDR3 covers 13 residues. Trimming pared 2 bases from V and 3 bases from J, leaving 7 bases between. The germline CDR1 and CDR2 sequences are MNHNS and SASEGT. The CDR3 nucleotides read TGTGCCAGCAGTGAACGGACAGACTATGGCTACACCTTC. This sequence encodes CASSERTDYGYTF.

This chain connects TRBV7-2 to TRBJ1-3; 9 nucleotides agree with TRBD1. Germline V gives CDR1 SGHTA, CDR2 FQGNSA. The CDR3 is 16 amino acids. V lost 5 bases and J lost 2; bases outside the gene matches: 7. This CDR3 is CASSGGGTGTGNTIYF. CDR3 sequence (DNA): TGTGCCAGCAGCGGAGGTGGGACAGGGACTGGAAACACCATATATTTT.

The chain combines TRBV20-1 with TRBJ2-7; unclear D gene. CDR1 and CDR2 (germline): DFQATT, SNEGSKA (reference sequence). The CDR3 extends over 11 amino acids. V dropped 3 bases and J dropped 2 bases, with 5 bases sitting between them. The chain's CDR3 is CSASNTYEQYF. In nucleotides, the CDR3 is TGCAGTGCTAGTAACACCTACGAGCAGTACTTC.

V usage is TRBV7-9 and J usage is TRBJ1-1; D gene uncertain. The CDR3 loop spans 13 amino acids. Trimming removed 5 bases at V and 0 bases at J, with 7 bases between. The germline CDR1 and CDR2 sequences are SEHNR and FQNEAQ (reference sequence). CDR3: CASSAFMNTEAFF. CDR3 DNA: TGTGCCAGCAGCGCATTTATGAACACTGAAGCTTTCTTT.